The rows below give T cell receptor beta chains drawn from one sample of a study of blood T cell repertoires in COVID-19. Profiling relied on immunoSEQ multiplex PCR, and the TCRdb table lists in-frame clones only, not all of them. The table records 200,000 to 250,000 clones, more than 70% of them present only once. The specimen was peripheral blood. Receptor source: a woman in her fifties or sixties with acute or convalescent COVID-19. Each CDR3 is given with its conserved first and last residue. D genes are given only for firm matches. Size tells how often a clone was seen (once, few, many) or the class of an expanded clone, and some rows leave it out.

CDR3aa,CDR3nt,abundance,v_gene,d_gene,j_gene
CASAGQLLTNYGYTF,TGTGCCAGCGCGGGACAGTTGCTGACTAACTATGGCTACACCTTC,-,TRBV6-5,TRBD1,TRBJ1-2
CASSDRGVADTQYF,TGTGCCAGCAGTGACAGGGGGGTGGCAGATACGCAGTATTTT,-,TRBV7-8,TRBD1,TRBJ2-3
CSVVQGYEQYF,TGCAGCGTTGTTCAGGGTTACGAGCAGTACTTC,-,TRBV29-1,-,TRBJ2-7
CASSQARGNEQFF,TGTGCCAGCAGCCAAGCCAGGGGAAATGAGCAGTTCTTC,-,TRBV3-1/TRBV3-2,-,TRBJ2-1
CASSPGQGVYSNQPQHF,TGTGCCAGCAGTCCGGGACAGGGGGTCTATAGCAATCAGCCCCAGCATTTT,-,TRBV27,TRBD1,TRBJ1-5
CASRQTGGNTGELFF,TGCGCCAGCAGACAAACAGGGGGGAACACCGGGGAGCTGTTTTTT,-,TRBV10-2,TRBD1,TRBJ2-2
CASRMNVGTDTQYF,TGCGCCAGCAGAATGAACGTCGGGACAGATACGCAGTATTTT,-,TRBV5-1,-,TRBJ2-3
CASSRGGGTEAFF,TGTGCCAGTAGCAGGGGTGGGGGCACTGAAGCTTTCTTT,-,TRBV19,-,TRBJ1-1
CASSQIGEISGNTIYF,TGTGCCAGCAGTCAGATTGGAGAAATCTCTGGAAACACCATATATTTT,once,TRBV6-6,-,TRBJ1-3
CASSFGGPRTVNTEAFF,TGTGCCAGCAGCTTTGGGGGCCCAAGGACGGTGAACACTGAAGCTTTCTTT,-,TRBV5-4,-,TRBJ1-1
CASSPPQGSPNYGYTF,TGTGCCAGCAGCCCCCCCCAGGGATCTCCCAACTATGGCTACACCTTC,-,TRBV9,-,TRBJ1-2
CASSLGTRKSTDTQYF,TGTGCCAGCAGCTTAGGAACGCGAAAAAGCACAGATACGCAGTATTTT,-,TRBV7-6,-,TRBJ2-3
CAWSRGGISGANVLTF,TGTGCCTGGAGCCGCGGGGGAATCTCTGGGGCCAACGTCCTGACTTTC,-,TRBV30,TRBD2,TRBJ2-6
CASARVGLGYEQYF,TGTGCCAGCGCGAGGGTGGGACTGGGCTACGAGCAGTACTTC,-,TRBV6-6,-,TRBJ2-7
CASSYRAGSYEQYF,TGTGCCAGTAGTTACAGGGCAGGGTCCTACGAGCAGTACTTC,-,TRBV19,-,TRBJ2-7
CASSPPPGQSYNSPLHF,TGTGCCAGCAGCCCGCCCCCGGGACAGTCCTATAATTCACCCCTCCACTTT,once,TRBV11-2,TRBD1,TRBJ1-6
CASSLGGRGETQYF,TGTGCCAGCAGCTTAGGGGGGCGCGGTGAGACCCAGTACTTC,-,TRBV11-3,-,TRBJ2-5
CASSLGIGAYEQYF,TGCGCCAGCAGCTTGGGGATAGGGGCCTACGAGCAGTACTTC,-,TRBV5-1,-,TRBJ2-7
CASSGGQGALSNEKLFF,TGTGCCAGCAGCGGCGGACAGGGGGCGCTTAGTAATGAAAAACTGTTTTTT,-,TRBV9,TRBD1,TRBJ1-4
CATSGTGQGPYGYTF,TGTGCCACCAGTGGGACGGGACAGGGCCCCTATGGCTACACCTTC,-,TRBV24-1,TRBD1,TRBJ1-2
CASSSRQIQNQPQHF,TGTGCCAGCAGCTCCCGACAGATCCAAAATCAGCCCCAGCATTTT,once,TRBV5-6,-,TRBJ1-5
CASSPTSGGWASYEQYF,TGTGCCAGCAGCCCAACTAGCGGGGGGTGGGCATCCTACGAGCAGTACTTC,-,TRBV7-2,TRBD2,TRBJ2-7
CASSLKQNSYEQYF,TGCGCCAGCAGCTTGAAACAGAACTCCTACGAGCAGTACTTC,-,TRBV5-1,-,TRBJ2-7
CASSSTGSFADTQYF,TGTGCCAGCAGCTCGACAGGGAGCTTCGCAGATACGCAGTATTTT,-,TRBV11-2,TRBD1,TRBJ2-3
CASSQAEVQGNYGYTF,TGCGCCAGCAGCCAAGCAGAAGTACAGGGGAACTATGGCTACACCTTC,-,TRBV4-1,TRBD1,TRBJ1-2
CASSEARISEQFF,TGTGCCAGCAGTGAGGCGAGGATTAGTGAGCAGTTCTTC,-,TRBV6-4,-,TRBJ2-1
CASSPYRAQPQHF,TGTGCCAGCAGTCCATACAGGGCTCAGCCCCAGCATTTT,-,TRBV12-3/TRBV12-4,-,TRBJ1-5
CSASVLRGQETQYF,TGCAGTGCTAGTGTTCTGCGGGGTCAAGAGACCCAGTACTTC,-,TRBV20-1,-,TRBJ2-5
CASSGQASFRNQPQHF,TGTGCCAGCAGTGGACAGGCGAGTTTCCGCAATCAGCCCCAGCATTTT,-,TRBV6-1,-,TRBJ1-5
CASRPPGQGLYGYTF,TGTGCCAGCAGGCCTCCGGGACAGGGACTCTATGGCTACACCTTC,-,TRBV6-5,TRBD1,TRBJ1-2
CASRKTSRPQETQYF,TGTGCCAGCAGAAAGACTAGTCGCCCCCAAGAGACCCAGTACTTC,once,TRBV27,-,TRBJ2-5
CASSVGGRAWNTGELFF,TGTGCCAGCAGCGTGGGCGGGAGGGCCTGGAACACCGGGGAGCTGTTTTTT,-,TRBV9,TRBD2,TRBJ2-2
CASSLWTGIDSGNTIYF,TGTGCCAGCAGTTTATGGACAGGAATTGACTCTGGAAACACCATATATTTT,-,TRBV28,-,TRBJ1-3
CASSLNARGGAGGNTIYF,TGTGCCAGCAGTTTAAATGCGCGGGGGGGCGCGGGTGGAAACACCATATATTTT,-,TRBV28,-,TRBJ1-3
CASLKAGGSFYNEQFF,TGTGCCAGCTTGAAAGCGGGAGGGTCGTTTTACAATGAGCAGTTCTTC,-,TRBV19,TRBD2,TRBJ2-1
CATLQITNTEAFF,TGTGCCACCCTACAGATCACGAACACTGAAGCTTTCTTT,once,TRBV6-5,-,TRBJ1-1
CASSLSPRGQNTEAFF,TGTGCCAGCAGTTTATCCCCCAGGGGCCAGAACACTGAAGCTTTCTTT,once,TRBV28,-,TRBJ1-1
CASRGTGGQETQYF,TGTGCCAGCAGGGGGACAGGGGGCCAAGAGACCCAGTACTTC,-,TRBV6-5,TRBD1,TRBJ2-5
CASSLEETGVVWKSNQPQHF,TGTGCCAGCAGCTTAGAGGAAACAGGGGTAGTCTGGAAGAGCAATCAGCCCCAGCATTTT,-,TRBV11-2,TRBD1,TRBJ1-5
CASSIGLRQGFETQYF,TGTGCCAGTAGTATAGGACTAAGACAGGGTTTTGAGACCCAGTACTTC,-,TRBV19,TRBD1,TRBJ2-5
CASSHRGSYEQYF,TGTGCCAGCAGCCATAGGGGCTCGTACGAGCAGTACTTC,-,TRBV3-1/TRBV3-2,-,TRBJ2-7
CATSDAGTSSNQPQHF,TGTGCCACCAGTGATGCCGGGACTTCTAGCAATCAGCCCCAGCATTTT,-,TRBV24-1,-,TRBJ1-5
CASSQRTVRNTGELFF,TGTGCCAGCAGCCAGCGGACGGTTCGCAACACCGGGGAGCTGTTTTTT,-,TRBV5-4,-,TRBJ2-2
CASSPQGARFGELFF,TGCGCCAGCAGCCCTCAGGGGGCGCGCTTCGGGGAGCTGTTTTTT,-,TRBV4-3,TRBD1,TRBJ2-2
CASSLGQGAPETQYF,TGTGCCAGCAGCTTAGGACAGGGGGCTCCAGAGACCCAGTACTTC,once,TRBV7-3,TRBD1,TRBJ2-5
CAISDLGLATDTQYF,TGTGCCATCAGTGATCTTGGACTAGCCACAGATACGCAGTATTTT,-,TRBV10-3,TRBD2,TRBJ2-3
CASSEASHEQYF,TGTGCCAGCAGTGAAGCTAGCCACGAGCAGTACTTC,-,TRBV2,-,TRBJ2-7